This T cell receptor beta chain was sequenced during a study of identical twins. Details on this clonotype: The antigen is not known.

V lost 4 bases and J lost 9, with 22 bases in between. The CDR3 runs to 14 residues. Per germline, CDR1 DFQATT and CDR2 SNEGSKA (reference sequence). MiXCR, applied by TCRdb to the 5' RACE reads, yields one record per CDR3 protein. Of hundreds of thousands of distinct CDR3 sequences in the sample, 7.5% were seen once. Findings and limits, study-wide: When twins shared out-of-frame alpha sequences, those sequences had excess low generation probability. Compared with models, monozygotic twins showed more out-of-frame TCR alpha sharing. Insertions were fewer in abundant cord blood beta clonotypes, whereas memory repertoires showed none of this pattern. The analysis was cross-sectional rather than longitudinal within donors.

This same sample was also part of a study on yellow fever vaccine responses in identical twins.

This TCR was recovered from a woman aged 18-29 years in good health. Source material: memory (CD45RO+) T cells sorted from blood. J is TRBJ2-7 and V is TRBV20-1; possible D gene TRBD1, 6 bases. CDR3 in DNA: TGCAGTGCTAAAAAGTCAGGGGAAAGAACCGTGCAGTACTTC. Residues: CSAKKSGERTVQYF.